The clone carrying this TCR beta chain was recorded once. In the study's own analysis: Nucleated cell counts were estimated from reference gene primer amplification. Sequencing used immunoSEQ multiplex PCR; TCRdb keeps in-frame clones, though not all of them. V and J calls and clone size follow that table, whereas D and trimming were derived from the DNA. The sample consists of approximately 300,000 clones, 90% of them appearing once. The record originates from a study of blood T cell repertoires in COVID-19. V was clipped by 5 bases and J by 3 bases; unmatched bases: 6. The CDR3 totals 14 residues. Germline lookup yields CDR1 SGHRS and CDR2 YFSETQ.

Sequencing used PBMCs or T cells enriched from blood (not recorded which). The rearrangement joins TRBV5-1 to TRBJ1-1; 8 bases align to TRBD1. The receptor comes from a woman aged 25 to 39 who had been exposed to COVID-19. CDR3 in DNA: TGCGCCAGCAGGCGCGGACAGGGATACACTGAAGCTTTCTTT. The encoded protein is CASRRGQGYTEAFF.